This TCR beta chain was sequenced for a study of siplizumab effects on memory and regulatory T cells. The assay was immunoSEQ multiplex PCR, and TCRdb's table has in-frame clones only and misses some. The top ten clones hold 1.5% to 2% of a sample with about 69,000 clones, around nine tenths of them seen once. The clonotype was recovered from a human donor in good health. The sample consisted of Tregs sorted from blood.

The CDR3 loop is CASRTTLGRGREKLFF. Here the CDR3 DNA reads TGTGCCAGCAGGACGACTTTGGGGAGGGGTCGTGAAAAACTGTTTTTT. The chain carries TRBV6-6 and TRBJ1-4, with a weak D call TRBD1 (5 bases). The CDR3 sequence is 16 residues long. V was trimmed by 6 bases and J by 7 bases, leaving 21 bases between them. Germline V lookup: CDR1 MNHNY, CDR2 SVGAGI (reference sequence).